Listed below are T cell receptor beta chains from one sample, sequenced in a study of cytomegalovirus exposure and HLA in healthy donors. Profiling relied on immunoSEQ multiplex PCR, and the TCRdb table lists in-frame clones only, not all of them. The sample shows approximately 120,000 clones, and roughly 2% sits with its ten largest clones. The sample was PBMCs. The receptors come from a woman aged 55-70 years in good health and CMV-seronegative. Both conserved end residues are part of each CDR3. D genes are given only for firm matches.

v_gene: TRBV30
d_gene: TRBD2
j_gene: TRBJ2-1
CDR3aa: CAWSAGTSDYNEQFF
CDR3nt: TGTGCCTGGAGTGCCGGGACTAGCGACTACAATGAGCAGTTCTTC

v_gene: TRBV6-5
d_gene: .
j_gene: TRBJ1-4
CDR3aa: CASSYSLAVPFF
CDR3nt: TGTGCCAGCAGTTACTCATTGGCAGTTCCGTTTTTT

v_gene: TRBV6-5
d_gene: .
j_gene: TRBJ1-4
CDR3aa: CASSPWTDEKLFF
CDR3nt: TGTGCCAGCAGTCCCTGGACAGATGAAAAACTGTTTTTT

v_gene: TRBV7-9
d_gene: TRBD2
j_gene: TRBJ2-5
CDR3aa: CASSETGGHQETQYF
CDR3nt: TGTGCCAGCAGCGAAACGGGGGGTCATCAAGAGACCCAGTACTTC

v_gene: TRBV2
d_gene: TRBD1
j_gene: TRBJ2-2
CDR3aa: CASSVGTGVTGELFF
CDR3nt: TGTGCCAGCAGTGTCGGGACAGGTGTCACCGGGGAGCTGTTTTTT

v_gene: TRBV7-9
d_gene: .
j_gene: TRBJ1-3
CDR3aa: CASEGAGNTIYF
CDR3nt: TGTGCCAGCGAGGGGGCTGGAAACACCATATATTTT

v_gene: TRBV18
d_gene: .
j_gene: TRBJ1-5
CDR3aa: CASSPGQGVRQPQHF
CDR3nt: TGTGCCAGCTCACCAGGGCAGGGCGTACGTCAGCCCCAGCATTTT

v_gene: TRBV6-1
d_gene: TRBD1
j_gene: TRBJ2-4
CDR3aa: CASSPWQGENIQYF
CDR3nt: TGTGCCAGCAGCCCCTGGCAGGGGGAAAACATTCAGTACTTC

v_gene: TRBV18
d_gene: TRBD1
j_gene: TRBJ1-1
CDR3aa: CASSQGQGRMNTEAFF
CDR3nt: TGTGCCAGCTCACAAGGACAGGGGCGGATGAACACTGAAGCTTTCTTT

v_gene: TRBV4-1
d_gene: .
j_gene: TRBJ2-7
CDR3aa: CASSQGRPAIYEQYF
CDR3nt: TGCGCCAGCAGCCAAGGGAGGCCCGCCATCTACGAGCAGTACTTC

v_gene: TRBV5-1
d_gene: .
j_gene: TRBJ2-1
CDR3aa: CASSFGPGNEQFF
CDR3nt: TGCGCCAGCAGCTTTGGTCCGGGGAATGAGCAGTTCTTC

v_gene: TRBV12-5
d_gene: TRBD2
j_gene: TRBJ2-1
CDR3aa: CASGTTGGGQQFF
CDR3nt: TGTGCTAGTGGAACGACCGGGGGGGGGCAGCAGTTCTTC

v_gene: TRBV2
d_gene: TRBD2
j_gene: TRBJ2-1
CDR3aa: CASSEAWAGGWGNEQFF
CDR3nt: TGTGCCAGCAGTGAAGCGTGGGCGGGAGGGTGGGGAAATGAGCAGTTCTTC